This record covers a single T cell receptor beta chain. PCR amplification relied on 60 Vbeta primers (plus 13 Jbeta primers). Produced via immunoSEQ multiplex PCR; TCRdb's table is partial and in-frame only. The repertoire includes roughly 120,000 clones, roughly a tenth of them detected once, and less than 4% sits in the top ten. V dropped 2 bases and J dropped 1 base, with 8 bases sitting between them. This CDR3 spans 14 amino acids. Germline CDR1 reads MNHEY; CDR2 reads SVGAGI. The record originates from a study of cytomegalovirus exposure and HLA in healthy donors. The clonotype was recovered from a young man in good health and CMV-seronegative. The chain is built from TRBV6-5 and TRBJ1-1, with D possibly TRBD1 on 6 matching bases. The material sequenced was PBMCs. In DNA, the CDR3 is TGTGCCAGCAGTTACGGGACAAGGAACACTGAAGCTTTCTTT. It yields the protein CASSYGTRNTEAFF.